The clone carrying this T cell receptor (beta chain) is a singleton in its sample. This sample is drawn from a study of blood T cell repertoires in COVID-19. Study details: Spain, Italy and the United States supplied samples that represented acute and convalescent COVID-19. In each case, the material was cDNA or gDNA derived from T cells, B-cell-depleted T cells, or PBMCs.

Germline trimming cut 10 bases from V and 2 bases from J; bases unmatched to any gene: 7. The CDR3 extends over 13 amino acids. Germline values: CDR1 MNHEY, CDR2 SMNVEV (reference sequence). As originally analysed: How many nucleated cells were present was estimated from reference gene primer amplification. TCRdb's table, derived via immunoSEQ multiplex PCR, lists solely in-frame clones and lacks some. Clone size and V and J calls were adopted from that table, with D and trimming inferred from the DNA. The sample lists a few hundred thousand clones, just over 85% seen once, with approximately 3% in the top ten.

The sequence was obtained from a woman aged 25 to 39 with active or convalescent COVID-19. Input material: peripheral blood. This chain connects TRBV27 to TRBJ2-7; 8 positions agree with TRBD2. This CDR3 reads CATSRGLAYEQYF. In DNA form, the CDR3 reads TGTGCCACCTCCCGGGGACTAGCCTACGAGCAGTACTTC.